This T cell receptor beta chain derives from a study of blood T cell repertoires in COVID-19. For the study at large: Some COVID-19 samples were acute and others convalescent; all came from the United States, Italy and Spain. T cells, B-cell-depleted T cells, or PBMCs supplied cDNA or gDNA.

Trimming took 6 bases from V and 6 from J, leaving 15 bases between them. Looked up from germline, CDR1 is MNHEY and CDR2 is SMNVEV (reference sequence). The CDR3 contains 14 residues. This clone was counted between two and nine times. In the original analysis: The assay estimated nucleated cells by amplifying reference gene primers. Method: immunoSEQ multiplex PCR; TCRdb's copy keeps in-frame clones and lacks some. That table gives V, J and clone size, and the DNA gave D and trimming. The sample has tens of thousands of clones, around 82% seen once. V and J are TRBV27 and TRBJ2-1; possible D gene TRBD2, 7 bases. Material for sequencing was peripheral blood. The sequence came from a woman aged 55-75 years with acute or convalescent COVID-19. The CDR3 region has the DNA TGTGCCAGCAGACGGGGGGACACTCTCAATGAGCAGTTCTTC. This sequence encodes CASRRGDTLNEQFF.